A selection of T cell receptor beta chains follows, all from one sample in a study of Ad26.COV2.S vaccination and SARS-CoV-2 variants. Sequencing was performed with immunoSEQ multiplex PCR; in TCRdb, only in-frame clones are kept and a portion is missing. The sample records around 300,000 clones, about 85% being singletons. The sequences come from peripheral blood, collected in a trial of Ad26.COV2.S vaccine versus placebo. These receptors were taken from a person aged 18 to 59 who received the Ad26.COV2.S COVID-19 vaccine or a placebo. The conserved cysteine and the conserved F or W are not part of the CDR3 here.

j_call v_call cdr3_aa
TRBJ2-7 TRBV5-4 ASSNRDTAYEQY
TRBJ1-2 TRBV27 ASANPGTADGYT
TRBJ1-6 TRBV7-9 ASSPGTKNNSPLH
TRBJ2-1 TRBV5-6 ASSIQGAAYNEQF
TRBJ2-3 TRBV9 ASSVATDRGDTQY
TRBJ1-4 TRBV7-2 ASSPSGTGPEKLF
TRBJ2-7 TRBV6-4 ASSDPSTRGGEQY
TRBJ2-5 TRBV21-1 ASSAGEGKETQY
TRBJ1-5 TRBV2 ASSGDSNQPQH
TRBJ2-5 TRBV11-3 ASSLVYRPGETQY
TRBJ1-2 TRBV7-9 ASSPRGWIGNYGYT